The entry that follows covers one T cell receptor (beta chain) sequence. Its specificity is not known. The sample comes from a study of T-cell memory formation after mild COVID-19. General study results and limits: Clones that got smaller from day 15 to 85 had even CD4/CD8, while clones growing later tipped toward CD4+. Contracting CD4+ clones sat mainly in CM and EM; CD8+ in EMRA. The SARS-CoV-2 specificity of second-wave clones reaching peak at day 37 remained unverified.

The CDR3 length is 16 residues. Germline loops: CDR1 LNHNV, CDR2 YYDKDF (reference sequence). V was shortened by 2 bases and J by 5 bases, with 18 bases between the two germline ends. Constant-segment primers and 5'RACE yielded cDNA libraries for TCR alpha and TCR beta, each carrying sample barcodes and UMIs. TCRdb itself ran the 5' RACE reads through MiXCR, one entry per CDR3 protein. The sample records roughly 130,000 distinct CDR3 sequences, approximately 15% being singletons. The TCR comes from a man between 18 and 29 years old who had mild COVID-19 (a few samples of this study predate the infection). Cell type and time point are not known. The sequencing input was PBMCs or a T cell subset sorted from them (not recorded which). The chain combines TRBV15 with TRBJ2-5; D tentatively fits TRBD1 or TRBD2 (5 bases each). The CDR3 region has the DNA TGTGCCACCAGCAGATCGCTAGCTACCGAGGGGGAGACCCAGTACTTC. Amino acid sequence: CATSRSLATEGETQYF.